This T cell receptor (beta chain) stems from a study of response to subunit inactivated influenza vaccine. There are a few counts of this clonotype. Its antigen is unknown. Trimming stripped 0 bases from V and 1 base from J, with 10 bases between. The V gene's germline CDR1 is DFQATT and CDR2 SNEGSKA (reference sequence). The CDR3 extends over 15 amino acids. MiXCR, applied by TCRdb to the RT-PCR reads, yields one record per CDR3 protein. The table lists 710,000 or so distinct CDR3 sequences, 15% to 17% of them singletons, with around a tenth in the top ten. The study, taken as a whole, reports: Authors suggested each seasonal influenza vaccination recruits few new T cells.

The material sequenced was PBMCs from blood, taken approximately 13 days after vaccination. This chain joins TRBV20-1 and TRBJ2-1; tentatively, D is TRBD2 (6 bases). The receptor was derived from a man aged 45-60 years who received an inactivated influenza vaccine. CDR3 nucleotide sequence: TGCAGTGCTAGAGATTTGCGGGATTCCTACAATGAGCAGTTCTTC. This gives the protein CSARDLRDSYNEQFF.